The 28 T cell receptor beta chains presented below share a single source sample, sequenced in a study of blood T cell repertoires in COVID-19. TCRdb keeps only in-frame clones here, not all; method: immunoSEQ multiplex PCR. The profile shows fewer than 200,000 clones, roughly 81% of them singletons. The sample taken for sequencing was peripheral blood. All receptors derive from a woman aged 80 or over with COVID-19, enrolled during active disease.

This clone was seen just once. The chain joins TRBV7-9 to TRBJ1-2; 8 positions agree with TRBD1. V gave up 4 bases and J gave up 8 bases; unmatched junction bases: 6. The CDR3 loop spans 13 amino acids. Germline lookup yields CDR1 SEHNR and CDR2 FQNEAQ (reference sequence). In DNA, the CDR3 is TGTGCCAGCAGCTCGCAGGGGGCGCGAGGCTACACCTTC. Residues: CASSSQGARGYTF.

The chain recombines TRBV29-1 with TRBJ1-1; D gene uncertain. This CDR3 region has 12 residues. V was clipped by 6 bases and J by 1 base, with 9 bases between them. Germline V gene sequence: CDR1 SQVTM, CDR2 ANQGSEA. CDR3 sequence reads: CSVEPGNTEAFF. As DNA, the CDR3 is TGCAGCGTAGAGCCGGGGAACACTGAAGCTTTCTTT.

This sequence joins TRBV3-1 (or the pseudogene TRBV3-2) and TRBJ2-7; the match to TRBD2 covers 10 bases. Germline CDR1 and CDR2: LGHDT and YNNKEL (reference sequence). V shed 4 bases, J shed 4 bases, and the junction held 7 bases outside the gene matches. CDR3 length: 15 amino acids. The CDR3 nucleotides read TGTGCCAGCAGCCGATACCTAGCGGGAGAATACGAGCAGTACTTC. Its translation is CASSRYLAGEYEQYF.

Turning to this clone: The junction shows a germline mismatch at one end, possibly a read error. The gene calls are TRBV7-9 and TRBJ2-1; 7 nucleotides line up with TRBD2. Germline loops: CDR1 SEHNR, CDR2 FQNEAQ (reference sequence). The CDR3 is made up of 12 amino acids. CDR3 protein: CASSLGGTQALF. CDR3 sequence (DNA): TGTGCCAGCAGCTTGGGGGGGACCCAAGCGCTCTTC.

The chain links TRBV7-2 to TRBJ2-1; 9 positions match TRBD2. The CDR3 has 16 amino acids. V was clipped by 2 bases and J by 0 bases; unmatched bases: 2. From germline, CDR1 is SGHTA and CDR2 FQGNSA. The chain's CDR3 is CASSLLSGSSYNEQFF. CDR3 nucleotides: TGTGCCAGCAGCTTACTTAGCGGGAGCTCCTACAATGAGCAGTTCTTC.

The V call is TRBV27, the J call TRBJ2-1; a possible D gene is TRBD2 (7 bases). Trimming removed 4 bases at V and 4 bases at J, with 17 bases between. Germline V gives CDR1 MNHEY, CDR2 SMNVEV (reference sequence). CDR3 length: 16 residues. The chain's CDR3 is CASSWIPSGTYNEQFF. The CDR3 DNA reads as TGTGCCAGCAGTTGGATCCCCAGCGGGACATACAATGAGCAGTTCTTC.

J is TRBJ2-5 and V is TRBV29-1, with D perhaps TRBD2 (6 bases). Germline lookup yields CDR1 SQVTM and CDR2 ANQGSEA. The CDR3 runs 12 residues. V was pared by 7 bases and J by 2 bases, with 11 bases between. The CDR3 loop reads CSAGRQQETQYF. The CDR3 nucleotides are TGCAGCGCTGGGAGGCAGCAAGAGACCCAGTACTTC.

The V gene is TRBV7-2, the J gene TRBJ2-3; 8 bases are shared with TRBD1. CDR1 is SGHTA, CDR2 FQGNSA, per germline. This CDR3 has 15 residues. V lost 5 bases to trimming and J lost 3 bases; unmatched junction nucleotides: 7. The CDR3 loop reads CASSIGTGVTDTQYF. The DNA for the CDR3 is TGTGCCAGCAGCATCGGGACAGGAGTAACAGATACGCAGTATTTT.

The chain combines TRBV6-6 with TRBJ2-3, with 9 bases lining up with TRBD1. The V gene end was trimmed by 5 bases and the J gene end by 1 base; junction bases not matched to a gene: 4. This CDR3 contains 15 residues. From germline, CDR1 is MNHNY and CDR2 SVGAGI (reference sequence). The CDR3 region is CASSVRDRGTDTQYF. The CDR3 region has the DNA TGTGCCAGCAGTGTTCGGGACAGGGGCACAGATACGCAGTATTTT.

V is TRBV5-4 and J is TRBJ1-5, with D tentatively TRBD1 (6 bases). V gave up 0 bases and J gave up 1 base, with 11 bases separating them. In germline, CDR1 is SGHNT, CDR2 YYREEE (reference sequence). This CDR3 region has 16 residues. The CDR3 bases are TGTGCCAGCAGCTTGGGCGGGCAGGGGAGCAATCAGCCCCAGCATTTT. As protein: CASSLGGQGSNQPQHF.

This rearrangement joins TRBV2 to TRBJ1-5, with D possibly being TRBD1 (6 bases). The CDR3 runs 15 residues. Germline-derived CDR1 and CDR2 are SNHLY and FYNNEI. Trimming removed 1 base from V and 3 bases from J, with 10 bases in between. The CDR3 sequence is CASSEGGQPNQPQHF. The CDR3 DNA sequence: TGTGCCAGCAGTGAAGGGGGGCAGCCCAATCAGCCCCAGCATTTT.

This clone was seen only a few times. The CDR3 region is CSASRDSSYNEQFF. The CDR3 coding sequence is TGCAGTGCTAGTCGGGACTCTTCGTACAATGAGCAGTTCTTC. V is TRBV20-1 and J is TRBJ2-1; possible D gene TRBD2, 6 bases. The V end was cut by 3 bases, the J end by 4 bases, with 13 bases between. The CDR3 consists of 14 residues. Germline loops: CDR1 DFQATT, CDR2 SNEGSKA (reference sequence).

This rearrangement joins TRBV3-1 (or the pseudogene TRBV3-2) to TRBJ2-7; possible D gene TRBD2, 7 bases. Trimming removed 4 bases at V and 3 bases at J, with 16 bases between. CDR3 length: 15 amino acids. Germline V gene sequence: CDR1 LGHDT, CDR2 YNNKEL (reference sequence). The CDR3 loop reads CASSRGLGGRYEQYF. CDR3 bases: TGTGCCAGCAGCCGGGGCTTGGGGGGGCGCTACGAGCAGTACTTC.

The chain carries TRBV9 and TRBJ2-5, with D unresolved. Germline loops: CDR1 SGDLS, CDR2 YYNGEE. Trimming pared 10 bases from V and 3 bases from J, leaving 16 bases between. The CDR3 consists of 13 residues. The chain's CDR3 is CAGRVLREETQYF. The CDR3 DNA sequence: TGTGCCGGCCGGGTCCTCCGGGAAGAGACCCAGTACTTC. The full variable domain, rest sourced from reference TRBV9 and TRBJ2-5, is DSGVTQTPKHLITATGQRVTLRCSPRSGDLSVYWYQQSLDQGLQFLIQYYNGEERAKGNILERFSAQQFPDLHSELNLSSLELGDSALYFCAGRVLREETQYFGPGTRLLVL.

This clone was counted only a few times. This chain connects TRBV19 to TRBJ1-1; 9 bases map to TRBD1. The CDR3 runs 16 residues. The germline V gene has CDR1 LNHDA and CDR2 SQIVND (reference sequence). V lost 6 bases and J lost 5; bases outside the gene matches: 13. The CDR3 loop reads CASRTGTGPYGTEAFF. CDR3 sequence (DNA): TGTGCCAGTAGGACCGGGACAGGGCCATACGGGACTGAAGCTTTCTTT.

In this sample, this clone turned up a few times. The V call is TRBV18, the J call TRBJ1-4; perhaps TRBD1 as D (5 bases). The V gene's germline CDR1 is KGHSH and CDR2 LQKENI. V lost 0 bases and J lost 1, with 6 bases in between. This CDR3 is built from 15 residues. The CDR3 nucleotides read TGTGCCAGCTCACCACCCGGGGGAACTAATGAAAAACTGTTTTTT. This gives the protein CASSPPGGTNEKLFF.

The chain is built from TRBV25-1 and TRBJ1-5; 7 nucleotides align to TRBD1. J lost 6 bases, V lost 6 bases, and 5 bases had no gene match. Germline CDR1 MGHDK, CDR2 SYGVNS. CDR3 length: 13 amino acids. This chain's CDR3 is CASSDRVGQPQHF. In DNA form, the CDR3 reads TGTGCCAGCAGCGACAGGGTCGGTCAGCCCCAGCATTTT.

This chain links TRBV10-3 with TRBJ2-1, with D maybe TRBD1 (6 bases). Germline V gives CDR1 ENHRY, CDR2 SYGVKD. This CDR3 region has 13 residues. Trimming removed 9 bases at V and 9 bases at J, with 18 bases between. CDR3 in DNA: TGTGCCATATCGTACCAGGGGCAGGGTGAGCAGTTCTTC. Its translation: CAISYQGQGEQFF.

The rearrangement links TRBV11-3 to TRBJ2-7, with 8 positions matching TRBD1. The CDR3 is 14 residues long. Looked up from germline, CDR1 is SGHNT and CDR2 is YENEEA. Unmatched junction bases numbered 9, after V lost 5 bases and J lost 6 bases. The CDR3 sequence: CASSPRQGRIEQYF. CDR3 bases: TGTGCCAGCAGCCCGCGACAGGGGCGCATCGAGCAGTACTTC.

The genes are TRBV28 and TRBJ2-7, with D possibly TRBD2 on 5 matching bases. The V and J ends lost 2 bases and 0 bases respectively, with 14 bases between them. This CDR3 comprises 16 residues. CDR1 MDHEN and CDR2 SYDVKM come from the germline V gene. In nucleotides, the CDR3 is TGTGCCAGCAGTTTACCGGCGGGCCAAACCTCCTACGAGCAGTACTTC. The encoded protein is CASSLPAGQTSYEQYF.

The CDR3 reads CASSSGSGGQQYF. The CDR3 coding sequence is TGCGCCAGCAGCTCGGGTAGCGGGGGTCAGCAGTACTTC. This chain uses TRBV5-1 with TRBJ2-7, with TRBD2 matching 9 bases. This CDR3 has 13 residues. From germline, CDR1 is SGHRS and CDR2 YFSETQ. J was trimmed by 8 bases and V by 3 bases; bases with no gene match: 6.

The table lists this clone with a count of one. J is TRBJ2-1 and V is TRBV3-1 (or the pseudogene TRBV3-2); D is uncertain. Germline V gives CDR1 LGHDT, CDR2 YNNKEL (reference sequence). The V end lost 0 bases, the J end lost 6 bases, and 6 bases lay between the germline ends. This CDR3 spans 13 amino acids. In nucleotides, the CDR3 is TGTGCCAGCAGCCAAGATTTCCGCAATGAGCAGTTCTTC. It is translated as CASSQDFRNEQFF.

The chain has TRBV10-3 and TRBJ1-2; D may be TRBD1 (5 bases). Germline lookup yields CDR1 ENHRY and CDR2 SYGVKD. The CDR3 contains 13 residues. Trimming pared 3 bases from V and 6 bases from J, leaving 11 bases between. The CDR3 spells CAISDREGDGYTF. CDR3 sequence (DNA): TGTGCCATCAGTGACAGGGAAGGTGATGGCTACACCTTC.

CDR3 DNA sequence: TGTGCCAGCAGCGCACAGGCGAACCCTGGAAACACCATATATTTT. It encodes CASSAQANPGNTIYF. The rearrangement links TRBV9 to TRBJ1-3, with a weak D call TRBD1 (5 bases). The CDR3 consists of 15 residues. V was shortened by 3 bases and J by 2 bases, with 12 bases between the two germline ends. The germline gives CDR1 SGDLS, CDR2 YYNGEE.

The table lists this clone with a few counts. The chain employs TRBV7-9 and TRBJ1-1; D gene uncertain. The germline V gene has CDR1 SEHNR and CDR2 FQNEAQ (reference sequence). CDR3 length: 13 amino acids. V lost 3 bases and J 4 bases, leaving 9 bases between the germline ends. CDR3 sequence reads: CASSFLAGTEAFF. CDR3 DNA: TGTGCCAGCAGCTTTTTGGCGGGCACTGAAGCTTTCTTT.

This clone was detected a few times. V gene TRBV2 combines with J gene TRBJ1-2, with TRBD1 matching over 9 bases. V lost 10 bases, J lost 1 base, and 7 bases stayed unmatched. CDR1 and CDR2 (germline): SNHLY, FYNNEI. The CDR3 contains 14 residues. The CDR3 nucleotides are TGTGCCAAAGGACAGGGGAGCTTTAACTATGGCTACACCTTC. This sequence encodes CAKGQGSFNYGYTF.

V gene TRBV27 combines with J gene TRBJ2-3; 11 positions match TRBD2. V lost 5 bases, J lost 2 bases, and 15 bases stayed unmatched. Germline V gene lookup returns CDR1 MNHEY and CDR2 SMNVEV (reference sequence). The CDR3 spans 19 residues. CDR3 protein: CASSRTINLAGGYTDTQYF. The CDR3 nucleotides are TGTGCCAGCAGTCGAACGATTAATCTAGCGGGAGGTTACACAGATACGCAGTATTTT.

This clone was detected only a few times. The CDR3 bases are TGTGCCAGCAGTGAAACCGGGACAGGGGGAGGAAAGACCCAGTACTTC. Translated: CASSETGTGGGKTQYF. The J gene is TRBJ2-5, the V gene TRBV2; 11 positions match TRBD1. V shed 2 bases and J 6 bases; nucleotides not matched to a gene: 8. Germline assignment: CDR1 SNHLY and CDR2 FYNNEI. CDR3 size: 16 residues.